The 16 T cell receptor beta chains presented below share a single source sample, sequenced in a study of regulatory T cells in long-lasting Graves disease. For TCR beta, libraries came from iRepertoire HTBI primers and Arm-PCR of CDR3 regions. TCRdb independently ran MiXCR on the multiplex PCR reads; one entry per CDR3 protein. This table holds roughly 510,000 distinct CDR3 sequences, around 16% found once. The time point was: newly diagnosed GD, antithyroid drugs for less than 3 months. After RNA was extracted from PBMCs, the TCR library was made from it. Another study also made use of these data, one on T cells in Graves' hyperthyroidism and ophthalmopathy.

This material consisted of peripheral blood mononuclear cells (PBMCs), taken at new diagnosis, from a patient treated with antithyroid drugs. The receptors here all came from a man younger than 35 with Graves disease.

This clonotype was observed a few times. This chain connects TRBV20-1 to TRBJ1-4, with 7 nucleotides matching TRBD1. Germline loops: CDR1 DFQATT, CDR2 SNEGSKA (reference sequence). The CDR3 has 16 residues. CDR3 nucleotide sequence: TGCAGGGATCCATCCTGGACAGGAGTAGAAAATGAAAAACTGTTTTTT. It codes for CRDPSWTGVENEKLFF.

This clonotype was observed at least ten times. This chain uses TRBV18 with TRBJ2-1; tentative D call: TRBD2 (6 bases). The V gene's germline CDR1 is KGHSH and CDR2 LQKENI. V lost 3 bases to trimming and J lost 4 bases, with 13 bases between them. The length of the CDR3 is 15 residues. The CDR3 bases are TGTGCCAGCTCACCCCCTTTGACTAGTTACAATGAGCAGTTCTTC. Protein sequence: CASSPPLTSYNEQFF.

This clonotype turned up a few times. The J gene is TRBJ2-5, the V gene TRBV30; 7 nucleotides match TRBD2. This CDR3 contains 15 residues. J gave up 1 base and V 5 bases, and 10 bases lay outside the gene matches. CDR1 and CDR2 (germline): GTSNPN, SVGIG (reference sequence). CDR3 DNA sequence: TGTGCCTGGGGCGTAGCGGGTCCCATCCAAGAGACCCAGTACTTC. This encodes CAWGVAGPIQETQYF.

This clonotype has only a few counts. The chain is built from TRBV6-6 and TRBJ2-7; the match to TRBD1 covers 7 bases. V trimming: 0 bases; J trimming: 7 bases; junction bases outside the gene matches: 6. Germline CDR1 reads MNHNY; CDR2 reads SVGAGI (reference sequence). This CDR3 contains 14 residues. CDR3 sequence reads: CASSYSDRSREQYF. The CDR3 nucleotides read TGTGCCAGCAGTTACTCGGACAGGTCCAGGGAGCAGTACTTC.

This clonotype was seen repeatedly, ten times or more. V is TRBV7-2 and J is TRBJ2-7, with 7 positions matching TRBD2. V dropped 1 base and J dropped 0; count of bases not matched to a gene: 9. Germline V gene data show CDR1 as SGHTA and CDR2 as FQGNSA. The CDR3 sequence is 17 residues long. As DNA, the CDR3 is TGTGCCAGCAGCTTAGGGGGGGGTTGGGGTTACTCCTACGAGCAGTACTTC. This encodes CASSLGGGWGYSYEQYF.

The chain couples TRBV2 to TRBJ2-3; TRBD2 agrees at 14 bases. From germline, CDR1 is SNHLY and CDR2 FYNNEI. This CDR3 comprises 18 residues. V gave up 5 bases and J gave up 4 bases; unmatched junction bases: 11. CDR3 bases: TGTGCCAGCAGTACCAAGACTAGCGGGAGGGCCATCTCAGATACGCAGTATTTT. It yields the protein CASSTKTSGRAISDTQYF.

This clonotype has at least ten counts. The chain couples TRBV27 to TRBJ1-5; maybe TRBD1 (5 bases). This CDR3 contains 15 residues. In germline, CDR1 is MNHEY, CDR2 SMNVEV (reference sequence). Trimming removed 2 bases from V and 4 bases from J, with 12 bases in between. The chain's CDR3 is CASSLEGMLNQPQHF. CDR3 DNA: TGTGCCAGCAGTTTAGAGGGGATGTTGAATCAGCCCCAGCATTTT.

This clonotype was detected many times. The V gene is TRBV27, the J gene TRBJ2-2, with D unclear. V was trimmed by 6 bases and J by 5 bases, leaving 10 bases between them. Per the germline V gene, CDR1 is MNHEY and CDR2 is SMNVEV (reference sequence). This CDR3 contains 13 residues. The CDR3 DNA is TGTGCCAGCAGCTTAAGTCGAACCGGGGAGCTGTTTTTT. It specifies CASSLSRTGELFF.

Turning to this clonotype: A single base separates this from a much larger clone, so it may be a read error. This CDR3 reads CASSSYETGDNEQYF. The CDR3, as DNA: TGTGCCAGCAGCTCATACGAGACAGGGGACAATGAGCAGTACTTC. This sequence joins TRBV11-3 and TRBJ2-7; 8 bases agree with TRBD1. V lost 4 bases to trimming and J lost 7 bases; unmatched junction nucleotides: 12. Germline lookup yields CDR1 SGHNT and CDR2 YENEEA. The CDR3 sequence is 15 residues long. The full variable domain, its missing parts supplied by reference TRBV11-3 and TRBJ2-7, is EAGVVQSPRYKIIEKKQPVAFWCNPISGHNTLYWYLQNLGQGPELLIRYENEEAVDDSQLPKDRFSAERLKGVDSTLKIQPAELGDSAVYLCASSSYETGDNEQYFGPGTRLTVT.

This chain uses TRBV14 with TRBJ2-7; D uncertain. The CDR3 sequence is 18 residues long. CDR1 SGHDN and CDR2 FVKESK come from the germline V gene. V was shortened by 0 bases and J by 1 base, with 19 bases between the two germline ends. CDR3 bases: TGTGCCAGCAGCCAAGATACCCCCGGCATTGTCGCTTCCTACGAGCAGTACTTC. This sequence encodes CASSQDTPGIVASYEQYF.

This clonotype appeared many times. The chain is built from TRBV20-1 and TRBJ2-7, with TRBD1 as a possible D gene (6 bases). CDR1 DFQATT and CDR2 SNEGSKA come from the germline V gene (reference sequence). The V gene lost 4 bases and the J gene lost 4 bases, with 23 bases spanning the gap. The CDR3 totals 16 residues. CDR3 residues: CSATRNRAVPNYEQYF. CDR3 coding DNA: TGCAGTGCTACAAGGAACAGGGCCGTTCCCAATTACGAGCAGTACTTC.

This sequence joins TRBV6-2 or TRBV6-3 and TRBJ2-7, with 10 bases matching TRBD2. The V segment lost 2 bases and the J segment 1 base; nucleotides outside the gene matches: 5. Germline V gives CDR1 MNHEY, CDR2 SVGEGT. The CDR3 has 16 amino acids. The chain's CDR3 is CASSYVASGSSYEQYF. The CDR3 DNA follows: TGTGCCAGCAGTTACGTGGCTAGCGGGAGTTCCTACGAGCAGTACTTC.

This clonotype occurred many times. Here the CDR3 DNA reads TGCGCCAGCAGTGAGCTCGGGACTAGCGGGACCAGCTCCTACGAGCAGTACTTC. It specifies CASSELGTSGTSSYEQYF. V and J are TRBV10-2 and TRBJ2-7; TRBD2 matches at 13 bases. CDR3 length: 18 amino acids. Per the germline V gene, CDR1 is WSHSY and CDR2 is SAAADI. After removal of 2 bases from V and 0 bases from J, the junction contained 7 bases not matched to a gene.

This clonotype occurred many times. This chain connects TRBV20-1 to TRBJ2-3; 9 nucleotides match TRBD1. The CDR3 length is 18 residues. Per germline, CDR1 DFQATT and CDR2 SNEGSKA (reference sequence). Unmatched junction bases numbered 15, after V lost 4 bases and J lost 1 base. The CDR3, as DNA: TGCAGTGCTATAAACCCGGGACAGGGAACGGTGGGCACAGATACGCAGTATTTT. Protein: CSAINPGQGTVGTDTQYF.

In this sample, this clonotype turned up a few times. This chain connects TRBV5-1 to TRBJ2-5, with D possibly being TRBD2 (6 bases). V was clipped by 0 bases and J by 5 bases, with 11 bases between them. CDR3 length equals 14 residues. The V gene's germline CDR1 is SGHRS and CDR2 YFSETQ. CDR3: CASSLAGTAETQYF. DNA of the CDR3: TGCGCCAGCAGCTTGGCCGGGACTGCGGAGACCCAGTACTTC.

The chain combines TRBV5-1 with TRBJ1-4, with D possibly TRBD1 on 6 matching bases. Germline CDR1 SGHRS, CDR2 YFSETQ. CDR3 size: 15 residues. With 2 bases removed from V and 5 bases from J, the gap between germline ends came to 13 bases. The CDR3 region has the DNA TGCGCCAGCAGCTTCGTAGGGAGGGGGAATGAAAAACTGTTTTTT. This translates into CASSFVGRGNEKLFF.